This is a list of T cell receptor beta chains from one sample in a study of OX40 agonist ivuxolimab in advanced cancers. Clones were sequenced by immunoSEQ multiplex PCR, and TCRdb holds only the in-frame ones, with some missing. The table has about 93,000 clones, about 92% seen once. Specimen: CD4+ or CD8+ T cells sorted from blood, collected in a trial of the OX40 agonist ivuxolimab. These receptors came from an adult with an advanced solid tumor such as melanoma, head and neck, liver or kidney cancer. CDR3s include the opening cysteine and the closing phenylalanine or tryptophan. The order of the fields is V gene, clone size, D gene, J gene, CDR3 protein, CDR3 DNA. D genes are given only for firm matches. Clone size is stated in some rows and not others, as once, few, many or a class when expanded.

>TRBV18|-|-|TRBJ1-6
CASSPVLGQGFNSPLHF
TGTGCCAGCTCACCCGTCCTAGGCCAGGGATTTAATTCACCCCTCCACTTT
>TRBV13|-|TRBD2|TRBJ2-7
CASSLRLTSGPYEQYF
TGTGCCAGCAGCTTACGTTTGACTAGCGGGCCTTACGAGCAGTACTTC
>TRBV5-4|-|TRBD1|TRBJ1-5
CASSQVEGQGRNQPQHF
TGTGCCAGCAGCCAAGTCGAAGGACAGGGAAGGAATCAGCCCCAGCATTTT
>TRBV6-5|-|TRBD1|TRBJ2-3
CASRPGQGPHTQYF
TGTGCCAGCAGACCGGGACAGGGGCCCCATACGCAGTATTTT
>TRBV14|-|TRBD2|TRBJ2-1
CASSQATGLAGGSYNEQFF
TGTGCCAGCAGCCAGGCCACGGGGCTAGCGGGAGGGTCTTACAATGAGCAGTTCTTC
>TRBV9|-|-|TRBJ1-1
CASSAGPTRTEAFF
TGTGCCAGCAGCGCGGGACCGACTCGCACTGAAGCTTTCTTT
>TRBV6-6|-|TRBD2|TRBJ2-7
CASRGASSGSYEQYF
TGTGCCAGCAGAGGGGCTTCTAGCGGGAGCTACGAGCAGTACTTC
>TRBV9|-|-|TRBJ1-1
CASSPLTEAFF
TGTGCCAGCAGCCCCCTAACTGAAGCTTTCTTT
>TRBV6-5|-|TRBD1|TRBJ1-2
CASSAGQGDRYTF
TGTGCCAGCAGCGCGGGACAGGGGGATCGCTACACCTTC
>TRBV6-6|-|-|TRBJ2-2
CATMGDGELFF
TGTGCCACCATGGGTGACGGGGAGCTGTTTTTT
>TRBV7-3|-|-|TRBJ2-2
CASSFGLTGELFF
TGTGCCAGCAGCTTTGGACTAACCGGGGAGCTGTTTTTT
>TRBV6-1|-|TRBD2|TRBJ2-5
CASSLTGTKETQYF
TGTGCCAGCAGCCTAACGGGGACTAAAGAGACCCAGTACTTC
>TRBV5-5|-|TRBD1|TRBJ1-2
CASSPTGGYGYTF
TGTGCCAGCAGTCCGACAGGGGGCTATGGCTACACCTTC
>TRBV6-5|-|TRBD2|TRBJ2-2
CASSTSATNTGELFF
TGTGCCAGCAGTACTAGCGCTACGAACACCGGGGAGCTGTTTTTT
>TRBV10-2|-|-|TRBJ1-5
CASSENGINQPQHF
TGCGCCAGCAGTGAGAACGGCATAAATCAGCCCCAGCATTTT
>TRBV9|-|TRBD1|TRBJ2-5
CASSLIQGETQYF
TGTGCCAGCAGCCTGATACAGGGGGAGACCCAGTACTTC
>TRBV7-9|-|-|TRBJ1-1
CASRKEVGTEAFF
TGTGCCAGCAGGAAGGAAGTTGGCACTGAAGCTTTCTTT
>TRBV7-9|-|TRBD2|TRBJ2-3
CASSFSGATSTDTQYF
TGTGCCAGCAGCTTTAGCGGGGCGACTAGCACAGATACGCAGTATTTT
>TRBV15|-|TRBD1|TRBJ1-2
CATSRGQGTYGYTF
TGTGCCACCAGCAGAGGACAGGGTACCTACGGCTACACCTTC
>TRBV5-4|-|TRBD1|TRBJ2-5
CASSLRTGSGETQYF
TGTGCCAGCAGCTTGCGGACAGGGTCAGGGGAGACCCAGTACTTC
>TRBV7-9|-|TRBD1|TRBJ2-1
CASSLQGAPDNEQFF
TGTGCCAGCAGCTTACAGGGGGCTCCGGACAATGAGCAGTTCTTC
>TRBV19|once|-|TRBJ2-7
CASSILFGGGGYEQYF
TGTGCCAGTAGTATTCTCTTCGGTGGAGGGGGCTACGAGCAGTACTTC
>TRBV30|-|-|TRBJ1-4
CAWRRGAGTNEKLFF
TGTGCCTGGAGACGGGGGGCCGGAACTAATGAAAAACTGTTTTTT
>TRBV4-1|-|-|TRBJ1-4
CASSQDWGREKLFF
TGCGCCAGCAGCCAAGATTGGGGACGTGAAAAACTGTTTTTT
>TRBV11-3|-|TRBD2|TRBJ2-3
CASNRAGGGTDTQYF
TGTGCCAGCAACCGAGCGGGAGGAGGCACAGATACGCAGTATTTT
>TRBV5-1|-|-|TRBJ1-6
CASREEGGGSSPLHF
TGCGCCAGCAGGGAAGAGGGCGGAGGTAGTTCACCCCTCCACTTT
>TRBV27|-|-|TRBJ1-4
CASRGGTNEKLFF
TGTGCCAGCAGGGGGGGCACTAATGAAAAACTGTTTTTT
>TRBV30|once|TRBD1|TRBJ2-7
CAWSGGQGIYEQYF
TGTGCCTGGAGTGGGGGACAGGGGATCTACGAGCAGTACTTC
>TRBV5-1|-|TRBD2|TRBJ2-5
CASSPGLAGVETQYF
TGCGCCAGCAGCCCGGGACTAGCGGGAGTCGAGACCCAGTACTTC
>TRBV5-4|-|-|TRBJ1-2
CASSHALSDSDYGYTF
TGTGCCAGCAGCCACGCCCTCTCGGACAGCGACTATGGCTACACCTTC
>TRBV7-2|-|TRBD1|TRBJ2-2
CASSAPTGGTGELFF
TGTGCCAGCAGCGCCCCGACAGGGGGCACCGGGGAGCTGTTTTTT
>TRBV6-1|-|-|TRBJ2-2
CATGTGELFF
TGTGCCACTGGAACCGGGGAGCTGTTTTTT
>TRBV5-1|-|TRBD2|TRBJ2-3
CASFSGGAEDTQYF
TGCGCCAGCTTTAGCGGGGGGGCAGAGGATACGCAGTATTTT
>TRBV6-6|-|TRBD1|TRBJ2-5
CASSQTTGGETQYF
TGTGCCAGCAGCCAAACGACAGGGGGGGAGACCCAGTACTTC
>TRBV7-9|-|-|TRBJ2-3
CASSFRLGPDTQYF
TGTGCCAGCAGCTTTCGCCTAGGGCCAGATACGCAGTATTTT
>TRBV5-1|-|TRBD1|TRBJ1-6
CASSGTGASGSPLHF
TGCGCCAGCAGCGGGACAGGCGCCTCTGGGTCACCCCTCCACTTT
>TRBV19|-|-|TRBJ2-4
CASSIEGVSKNIQYF
TGTGCCAGTAGTATAGAGGGAGTGTCCAAAAACATTCAGTACTTC
>TRBV5-8|-|-|TRBJ1-5
CASSPGHISNQPQHF
TGTGCCAGCAGCCCGGGACACATTAGCAATCAGCCCCAGCATTTT
>TRBV27|-|TRBD1|TRBJ2-3
CASSLYPDRQDTDTQYF
TGTGCCAGCAGTTTATATCCGGACAGGCAAGACACAGATACGCAGTATTTT
>TRBV19|-|TRBD1|TRBJ1-1
CASSTTGGGVNTEAFF
TGTGCCAGTAGTACCACAGGGGGCGGGGTGAACACTGAAGCTTTCTTT
>TRBV5-1|-|TRBD1|TRBJ1-1
CASSQRDRAGTEAFF
TGCGCCAGCAGCCAAAGGGACAGGGCTGGAACTGAAGCTTTCTTT
>TRBV5-5|-|-|TRBJ2-7
CASSSGSGGQYF
TGTGCCAGCAGCTCTGGCTCGGGCGGGCAGTACTTC
>TRBV10-2|-|TRBD1|TRBJ1-1
CASNFGDSSNTEAFF
TGCGCCAGCAATTTCGGGGACAGTTCCAACACTGAAGCTTTCTTT
>TRBV10-3|-|-|TRBJ2-5
CAIGQPEETQYF
TGTGCCATTGGACAACCCGAAGAGACCCAGTACTTC
>TRBV7-9|-|-|TRBJ2-3
CAVQQGTDTQYF
TGTGCCGTTCAGCAGGGCACAGATACGCAGTATTTT
>TRBV6-6|-|-|TRBJ2-5
CASSRQGPSQETQYF
TGTGCCAGCAGTCGCCAGGGGCCCAGCCAAGAGACCCAGTACTTC
>TRBV7-3|-|-|TRBJ2-2
CASSSTGSTGELFF
TGTGCCAGCAGTTCTACAGGGAGCACCGGGGAGCTGTTTTTT
>TRBV5-1|-|-|TRBJ2-7
CASSLGWDNEQYF
TGCGCCAGCAGCTTGGGCTGGGACAACGAGCAGTACTTC
>TRBV6-5|-|TRBD1|TRBJ1-5
CASKDGQGVNQPQHF
TGTGCCAGCAAGGACGGACAGGGGGTAAATCAGCCCCAGCATTTT
>TRBV6-5|-|TRBD1|TRBJ2-3
CASSYGTATTDTQYF
TGTGCCAGCAGTTACGGGACAGCGACCACAGATACGCAGTATTTT
>TRBV7-9|-|-|TRBJ2-7
CASSRDGLPYEQYF
TGTGCCAGCAGCCGCGACGGACTCCCCTACGAGCAGTACTTC
>TRBV9|-|-|TRBJ1-2
CASSVAPAEWGLNYGYTF
TGTGCCAGCAGCGTAGCCCCGGCCGAGTGGGGCCTAAACTATGGCTACACCTTC
>TRBV6-5|-|TRBD1|TRBJ1-1
CASRLAGGSEAFF
TGTGCCAGCAGACTCGCAGGGGGCAGCGAAGCTTTCTTT
>TRBV5-1|-|-|TRBJ2-1
CASSLGLFEGEQFF
TGCGCCAGCAGCTTGGGATTGTTTGAGGGGGAGCAGTTCTTC
>TRBV5-4|few|-|TRBJ2-3
CASSLSTGSRTDTQYF
TGTGCCAGCAGCTTATCCACAGGTTCCCGCACAGATACGCAGTATTTT
>TRBV15|-|-|TRBJ1-2
CATSHPDTSYGYTF
TGTGCCACCAGCCATCCGGACACCTCCTATGGCTACACCTTC
>TRBV7-6|once|TRBD2|TRBJ2-1
CASSLTGRDNEQFF
TGTGCCAGCAGCTTAACCGGGAGGGACAATGAGCAGTTCTTC